The present T cell receptor (beta chain) was sequenced within a study of blood T cells in healthy people across ages. J was trimmed by 1 base and V by 1 base; bases with no gene match: 8. The CDR3 totals 17 residues. Looked up from germline, CDR1 is SGHAT and CDR2 is FQNNGV. This clonotype came up many times. Using a J-beta primer mix together with a sample-barcoded 5' primer, a second PCR was run for roughly 7 to 12 cycles. Using its own MiXCR run on the 5' RACE reads, TCRdb lists one record per CDR3 protein. This table has approximately 900,000 distinct CDR3 sequences, 48% appearing once. The sequence was obtained from a man aged 30-40 years in good health. What was sequenced was blood. This chain connects TRBV11-2 to TRBJ2-3; 7 bases align to TRBD1. CDR3 amino acids: CASSLVRQGRGTDTQYF. In nucleotides, the CDR3 is TGTGCCAGCAGCTTAGTCCGACAGGGACGCGGCACAGATACGCAGTATTTT.